The 10 T cell receptor beta chains in this list originate from one sample, sequenced in a study of blood T cell repertoires in COVID-19. Libraries were prepared by immunoSEQ multiplex PCR; TCRdb keeps only in-frame clonotypes and omits some of them. The table shows some 400,000 clones, with about 89% occurring only once. Sequenced input: PBMCs or T cells enriched from blood (not recorded which). The receptors shown here come from a man in his thirties or forties who had recovered from COVID-19.

This chain connects TRBV6-5 to TRBJ1-2, with 8 bases matching TRBD1. Per the germline V gene, CDR1 is MNHEY and CDR2 is SVGAGI. V shed 4 bases and J 4 bases; nucleotides not matched to a gene: 5. The CDR3 runs to 14 residues. In DNA form, the CDR3 reads TGTGCCAGCAGTTCGGGACAGGTATTCTATGGCTACACCTTC. Encoded protein: CASSSGQVFYGYTF.

The V call is TRBV10-3, the J call TRBJ2-1; weak D call: TRBD2 (5 bases). From germline, CDR1 is ENHRY and CDR2 SYGVKD. V was cut by 8 bases and J by 15 bases, with 14 bases left in between. The CDR3 is 10 amino acids. CDR3 sequence reads: CAIGGTVLFF. As DNA, the CDR3 is TGTGCCATCGGAGGTACAGTCTTGTTCTTC.

The chain links TRBV28 to TRBJ1-2; 11 bases are shared with TRBD1. V lost 1 base to trimming and J lost 7 bases; unmatched junction nucleotides: 5. This CDR3 region has 15 residues. Germline-derived CDR1 and CDR2 are MDHEN and SYDVKM. CDR3 residues: CASSLSSGTGGGYTF. CDR3 nucleotide sequence: TGTGCCAGCAGTTTATCCTCCGGGACAGGGGGTGGCTACACCTTC.

CDR3 coding DNA: TGTGCCAGCAGCCAAGATAGTGGCAGGGTAAACTATGGCTACACCTTC. It yields the protein CASSQDSGRVNYGYTF. V gene TRBV3-1 (or the pseudogene TRBV3-2) combines with J gene TRBJ1-2, with a weak D call TRBD1 (5 bases). This CDR3 spans 16 amino acids. The ends were cut back, 0 bases at V and 2 bases at J, with 13 bases in the middle. Per germline, CDR1 LGHDT and CDR2 YNNKEL (reference sequence).

V gene TRBV3-1 (or the pseudogene TRBV3-2) combines with J gene TRBJ2-3; no definite D call. The V end was cut by 1 base, the J end by 9 bases, with 8 bases between. The CDR3 sequence is 12 residues long. Germline-derived CDR1 and CDR2 are LGHDT and YNNKEL (reference sequence). CDR3: CASSQVTGTQYF. The CDR3, as DNA: TGTGCCAGCAGCCAAGTGACCGGGACGCAGTATTTT.

This chain connects TRBV29-1 to TRBJ1-4, with 10 bases lining up with TRBD1. CDR1 SQVTM and CDR2 ANQGSEA come from the germline V gene. The trim removed 7 bases at V and 7 bases at J, leaving 9 bases unmatched. The CDR3 is 14 amino acids. CDR3 nucleotide sequence: TGCAGCGCAGGGAAGACAGGGGGCGGTGAAAAACTGTTTTTT. It encodes CSAGKTGGGEKLFF.

The genes are TRBV10-3 and TRBJ2-3; D is perhaps TRBD2 (6 bases). This CDR3 has 15 amino acids. The germline V gene encodes CDR1 ENHRY and CDR2 SYGVKD. V shed 6 bases and J shed 4 bases, with 17 bases lying between them. The DNA for the CDR3 is TGTGCCATCAGCGACACCAAGTCGGGGGCAGATACGCAGTATTTT. It yields the protein CAISDTKSGADTQYF.

The chain couples TRBV19 to TRBJ2-2; 11 nucleotides line up with TRBD2. Germline trimming cut 4 bases from V and 8 bases from J; bases unmatched to any gene: 15. From germline, CDR1 is LNHDA and CDR2 SQIVND (reference sequence). CDR3 length: 18 residues. The CDR3: CASSTGFSVAGGLGELFF. CDR3 nucleotide sequence: TGTGCCAGTAGTACCGGCTTCTCGGTAGCGGGGGGGCTGGGGGAGCTGTTTTTT.

This sequence joins TRBV5-1 and TRBJ1-4; no clear D. Germline V gene lookup returns CDR1 SGHRS and CDR2 YFSETQ. This CDR3 spans 14 amino acids. Trimming stripped 0 bases from V and 7 bases from J, with 10 bases between. The DNA for the CDR3 is TGCGCCAGCAGCTTGGTCGGGGAGGGTGAAAAACTGTTTTTT. This gives the protein CASSLVGEGEKLFF.

This clone was seen a handful of times. The chain recombines TRBV13 with TRBJ1-1, with D perhaps matching TRBD1 (5 bases). V dropped 11 bases and J dropped 4 bases, with 11 bases sitting between them. The CDR3 loop spans 11 amino acids. Germline CDR1 reads PRHDT; CDR2 reads FYEKMQ (reference sequence). CDR3 in amino acids: CAAGGSTEAFF. The CDR3 nucleotides read TGTGCCGCGGGGGGGAGCACTGAAGCTTTCTTT.